These T cell receptor beta chains were read from a single sample in a study of cytomegalovirus exposure and HLA in healthy donors. Sequenced by immunoSEQ multiplex PCR; TCRdb stores in-frame clones only, minus some. The sample consists of about 210,000 clones, about 80% of them appearing once. The sample comprised PBMCs. The receptors shown here come from a male donor in good health and CMV-seronegative. Each CDR3 is given with its conserved first and last residue. A D gene is named only where the DNA matches it firmly. A row's size may be missing; if present it is once, few, many or a size class.

>NA|13|TRBJ2-7|few|TRBV7-9
CSSSLGGSYEQYF
TGTTCCAGCAGCTTAGGAGGGTCCTACGAGCAGTACTTC
>NA|14|TRBJ1-2|NA|TRBV4-3
CASSQAQGNYGYTF
TGCGCCAGCAGCCAAGCCCAGGGAAACTATGGCTACACCTTC
>TRBD1|14|TRBJ2-5|NA|TRBV5-4
CASSTGTAQETQYF
TGTGCCAGCAGCACCGGGACAGCCCAAGAGACCCAGTACTTC
>NA|14|TRBJ2-1|NA|TRBV28
CASSFQGTYNEQFF
TGTGCCAGCAGTTTTCAGGGCACCTACAATGAGCAGTTCTTC
>TRBD1|15|TRBJ2-5|NA|TRBV6-5
CASSGQGIKKETQYF
TGTGCCAGCAGTGGACAGGGGATAAAAAAAGAGACCCAGTACTTC
>NA|12|TRBJ1-4|once|TRBV6-1
CASTIANEKLFF
TGTGCCAGCACGATAGCTAATGAAAAACTGTTTTTT
>NA|13|TRBJ1-2|NA|TRBV7-3
CASSLTVDRGYTF
TGTGCCAGCAGCTTAACCGTAGATCGGGGCTACACCTTC
>NA|17|TRBJ2-5|few|TRBV7-7
CASSPIRGGQYQETQYF
TGTGCCAGCAGCCCGATCCGGGGGGGACAGTACCAAGAGACCCAGTACTTC
>TRBD2|14|TRBJ2-1|NA|TRBV30
CAWSPRGTENEQFF
TGTGCCTGGAGTCCGCGGGGGACGGAGAATGAGCAGTTCTTC
>NA|15|TRBJ2-2|NA|TRBV14
CASSFGLMNTGELFF
TGTGCCAGCAGCTTCGGACTCATGAACACCGGGGAGCTGTTTTTT
>TRBD1|11|TRBJ1-1|few|TRBV6-6
CASRIQGRAFF
TGTGCCAGCAGGATACAGGGGCGGGCTTTCTTT
>NA|15|TRBJ1-1|NA|TRBV6-6
CASSPGGDGSFKAFF
TGTGCCAGCAGCCCCGGGGGGGACGGGTCGTTTAAAGCTTTCTTT
>TRBD1|16|TRBJ2-7|NA|TRBV4-2
CASSQDAKGASYEQYF
TGTGCCAGCAGCCAAGATGCGAAGGGGGCTAGTTACGAGCAGTACTTC
>NA|15|TRBJ2-4|NA|TRBV18
CASSPPGGRTNIQYF
TGTGCCAGCTCACCACCGGGAGGCAGGACAAACATTCAGTACTTC
>NA|14|TRBJ1-4|NA|TRBV6-5
CASGFRANTEKLFF
TGTGCCAGCGGATTCAGGGCAAACACCGAAAAACTGTTTTTT
>NA|13|TRBJ2-3|NA|TRBV6-5
CASSYESTDTQYF
TGTGCCAGCAGTTACGAGAGCACAGATACGCAGTATTTT
>NA|14|TRBJ2-3|NA|TRBV2
CASREVGRGDTQYF
TGTGCCAGCAGGGAGGTGGGTCGGGGGGATACGCAGTATTTT
>TRBD2|15|TRBJ2-7|NA|TRBV6-1
CASSLGLAVRDEQYF
TGTGCCAGCAGCCTGGGACTAGCGGTTCGGGACGAGCAGTACTTC